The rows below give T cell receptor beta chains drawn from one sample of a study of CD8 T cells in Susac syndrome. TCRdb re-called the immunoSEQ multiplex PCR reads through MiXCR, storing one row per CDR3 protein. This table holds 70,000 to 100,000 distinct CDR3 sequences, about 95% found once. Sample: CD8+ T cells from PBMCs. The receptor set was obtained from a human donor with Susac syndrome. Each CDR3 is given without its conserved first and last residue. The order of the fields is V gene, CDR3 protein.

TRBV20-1 SARGLANTIY
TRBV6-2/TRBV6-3 ASRSTGEGGYT
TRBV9 ASSVDATAEETQY
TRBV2 ASPPGVGYGYT
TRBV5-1 ASSSQATPEAF
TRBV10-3 AISQGQGQSYEQY
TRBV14 ASSQVGAAYGYT
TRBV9 ASSVGAEETQY
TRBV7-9 ASSLPHANSPLH
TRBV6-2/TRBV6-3 ASSSWTSNQPQH
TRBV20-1 SAISGSTTSYTQY
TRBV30 AWSAGPGLG
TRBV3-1 ASSHLSGGAETQY
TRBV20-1 SARDTNNYGYT
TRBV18 ASSPLAGQGANVLT
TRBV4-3 ASSQGRGRDNEQF
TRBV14 ASSHHDRGEMPQH
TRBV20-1 SAREQTGNTIY
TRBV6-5 ASSYGAGVGYT
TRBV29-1 SVEGLAGGYEQY
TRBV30 AWPRSGSGYGYT
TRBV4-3 ASSQPASGGADTQY
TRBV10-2 ASSEAHNNSPLH
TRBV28 ASSSGPGWEQY
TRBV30 AWSTDRGYGYT
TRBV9 ASSVGPSGGTKDTQY
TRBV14 ASSQWGDTEAF
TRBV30 AWSAYDYEQY
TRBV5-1 ASSSRTSGDNEQF
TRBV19 ASEQGGNQPQH
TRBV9 ASSGGRTLNTEAF
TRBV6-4 ASTPEASNTGELF
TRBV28 ASSPHGTGESYGYT
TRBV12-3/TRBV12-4 ASRAGDQPQH
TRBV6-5 ASNPVGNTEAF
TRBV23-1 ASSQSGRPRVSTEAF
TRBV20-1 SASRSRGSQETQY
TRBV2 ASISDGPGTGNNEQF
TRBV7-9 ASSPGQGLYNEQF
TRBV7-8 ASSSGQLVFGYT
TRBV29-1 SVIFPGQGTFTDTQY
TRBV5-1 ASSLDTVRPTNEKLF
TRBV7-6 ASSRTHRADGEQY
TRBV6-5 ASSRASYNSPLH
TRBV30 AWSVGGQGGDTQY
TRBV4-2 ASSQEEGNTGELF
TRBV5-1 ASSPGGRIYGYT
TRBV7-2 ASSLYRENSPLH
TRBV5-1 ASSLLRDWDTQY
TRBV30 AWSVTESYEQY
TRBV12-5 ASGSLARIGGGATGELF
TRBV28 ASSFRLRTGIYSYEQY
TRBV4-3 ASSQVTGGSGANVLT
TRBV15 ATSTGTSGVDEQF
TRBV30 AFGGPYNEQF
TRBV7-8 ASSNRVTEAF
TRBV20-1 SARGDTQGYGYT
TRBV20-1 SARDEARNYGYT
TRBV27 ASSLSGSGNTIY
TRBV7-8 ASSLGGSYTGELF